This T cell receptor beta chain was profiled in a study of early T cells in non-severe SARS-CoV-2 infection. The V gene's germline CDR1 is LGHDT and CDR2 YNNKEL (reference sequence). V lost 1 base to trimming and J lost 4 bases; unmatched junction nucleotides: 7. This CDR3 comprises 16 residues. This clonotype came up many times. TCRdb itself ran the 5' RACE reads through MiXCR, one entry per CDR3 protein. There are more than 20,000 distinct CDR3 sequences in the sample; roughly 4% occur only once, and approximately 4.4% lies in the top ten. The V call is TRBV3-1, the J call TRBJ2-7, with 10 nucleotides matching TRBD2. This clonotype originated in an adult who was a healthcare worker with PCR-confirmed SARS-CoV-2 infection or an uninfected control (not recorded which). The specimen sequenced was whole blood. CDR3 region: CASSQGGAGGFYEQYF. In DNA, the CDR3 is TGTGCCAGCAGCCAAGGTGGAGCGGGAGGGTTTTACGAGCAGTACTTC.